The T cell receptor (beta chain) described here comes from a study of Graves' ophthalmopathy and Graves' hyperthyroidism. Study results and caveats: Among thyroid clonotypes expanded above 0.001 frequency, most also appeared in blood.

On this clonotype itself: Antigen specificity is unknown.

Trimming at V came to 5 bases and at J to 5 bases, leaving 6 bases not matched to a gene. Per the germline V gene, CDR1 is SGHTA and CDR2 is FQGNSA. The CDR3 is 14 residues long. RNA transcripts were the source from which TCR beta CDR3 regions were amplified. First-round RT-PCR with HTBI primers preceded a second-round multiplex PCR. One entry per CDR3 protein, called by TCRdb with MiXCR from the multiplex PCR reads. The table lists about 16,000 distinct CDR3 sequences, around 46% of them singletons. Sequencing used peripheral blood. The rearrangement links TRBV7-2 to TRBJ1-2, with TRBD1 identical over 9 bases. The sequence was obtained from a woman aged 40 to 55 with stable Graves' hyperthyroidism. CDR3 in DNA: TGTGCCAGCAGCAAGGGACAGGGATTATATGGCTACACCTTC. Amino acids: CASSKGQGLYGYTF.